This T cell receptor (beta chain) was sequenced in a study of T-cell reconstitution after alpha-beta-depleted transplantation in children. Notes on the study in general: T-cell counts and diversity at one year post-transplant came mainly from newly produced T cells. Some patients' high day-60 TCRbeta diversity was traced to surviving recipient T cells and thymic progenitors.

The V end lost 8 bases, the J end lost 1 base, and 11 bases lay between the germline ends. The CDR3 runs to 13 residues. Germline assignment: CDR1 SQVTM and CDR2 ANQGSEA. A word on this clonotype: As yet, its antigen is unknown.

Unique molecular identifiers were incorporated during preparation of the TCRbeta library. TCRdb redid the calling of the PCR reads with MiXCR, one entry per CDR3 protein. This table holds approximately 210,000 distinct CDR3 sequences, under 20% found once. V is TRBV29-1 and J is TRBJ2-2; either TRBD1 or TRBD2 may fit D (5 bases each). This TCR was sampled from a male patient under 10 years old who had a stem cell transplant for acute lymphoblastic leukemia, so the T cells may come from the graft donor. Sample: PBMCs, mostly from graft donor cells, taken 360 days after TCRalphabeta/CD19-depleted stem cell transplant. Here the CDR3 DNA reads TGCAGCTCGTCGGGGCTGAACACCGGGGAGCTGTTTTTT. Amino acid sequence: CSSSGLNTGELFF.